Listed below are T cell receptor beta chains from one sample, sequenced in a study of cytomegalovirus exposure and HLA in healthy donors. The table came from immunoSEQ multiplex PCR; TCRdb's copy has only in-frame clones and leaves some out. The repertoire shows around 200,000 clones; the top ten hold about 1%. Sequencing was done on a sample of PBMCs. These receptors came from a woman aged 30 to 39 in good health and CMV-seropositive. Each CDR3 is given with its conserved first and last residue. Fields, in order: V gene, D gene, J gene, CDR3 protein, CDR3 DNA. A D gene is named only where the DNA matches it firmly.

V gene: TRBV11-3
D gene: TRBD2
J gene: TRBJ2-1
CDR3 protein: CASSPTSGRGAQFF
CDR3 DNA: TGTGCCAGCAGCCCGACTAGCGGGAGAGGGGCCCAGTTCTTC

V gene: TRBV5-4
D gene: TRBD1
J gene: TRBJ2-3
CDR3 protein: CASRSGTGGTDTQYF
CDR3 DNA: TGTGCCAGCAGATCCGGGACAGGGGGTACAGATACGCAGTATTTT

V gene: TRBV4-2
D gene: TRBD1
J gene: TRBJ1-2
CDR3 protein: CASSQMTGLVSYTF
CDR3 DNA: TGTGCCAGCAGCCAAATGACAGGGCTAGTCTCCTACACCTTC

V gene: TRBV15
D gene: TRBD2
J gene: TRBJ2-3
CDR3 protein: CATSTGTSGRSDTQYF
CDR3 DNA: TGTGCCACCAGCACCGGGACTAGCGGGAGGTCAGATACGCAGTATTTT

V gene: TRBV19
D gene: -
J gene: TRBJ2-1
CDR3 protein: CASSTRLQNEQFF
CDR3 DNA: TGTGCCAGTAGTACCCGCTTACAAAATGAGCAGTTCTTC

V gene: TRBV15
D gene: TRBD1
J gene: TRBJ1-2
CDR3 protein: CATSRERGPGGYGYTF
CDR3 DNA: TGTGCCACCAGCAGAGAAAGGGGACCAGGGGGCTATGGCTACACCTTC

V gene: TRBV5-1
D gene: -
J gene: TRBJ2-3
CDR3 protein: CASSLSTDTQYF
CDR3 DNA: TGCGCCAGCAGCCTCAGCACAGATACGCAGTATTTT

V gene: TRBV9
D gene: -
J gene: TRBJ2-3
CDR3 protein: CASSVDYGRSTDTQYF
CDR3 DNA: TGTGCCAGCAGCGTAGACTACGGGAGAAGCACAGATACGCAGTATTTT

V gene: TRBV9
D gene: -
J gene: TRBJ1-2
CDR3 protein: CASSVEGPYGYTF
CDR3 DNA: TGTGCCAGCAGCGTAGAGGGGCCCTATGGCTACACCTTC

V gene: TRBV25-1
D gene: TRBD2
J gene: TRBJ2-3
CDR3 protein: CASSELGRDTDTQYF
CDR3 DNA: TGTGCCAGCAGTGAATTGGGGAGGGACACAGATACGCAGTATTTT

V gene: TRBV6-5
D gene: -
J gene: TRBJ2-1
CDR3 protein: CASSYSLDEQFF
CDR3 DNA: TGTGCCAGCAGTTACTCGTTAGATGAGCAGTTCTTC

V gene: TRBV6-1
D gene: -
J gene: TRBJ2-5
CDR3 protein: CASRSLGTQYF
CDR3 DNA: TGTGCCAGCAGGAGCCTAGGGACCCAGTACTTC

V gene: TRBV7-9
D gene: TRBD1
J gene: TRBJ1-1
CDR3 protein: CASSLTGGVGEAFF
CDR3 DNA: TGTGCCAGCAGCTTAACAGGGGGCGTAGGGGAAGCTTTCTTT

V gene: TRBV7-2
D gene: TRBD2
J gene: TRBJ2-7
CDR3 protein: CASSLLAGGPSEQYF
CDR3 DNA: TGTGCCAGCAGCTTACTAGCGGGAGGGCCCTCGGAGCAGTACTTC

V gene: TRBV28
D gene: -
J gene: TRBJ2-7
CDR3 protein: CASSSTGKIAYEQYF
CDR3 DNA: TGTGCCAGCAGCTCTACAGGGAAGATAGCCTACGAGCAGTACTTC

V gene: TRBV7-9
D gene: TRBD2
J gene: TRBJ2-1
CDR3 protein: CASSFGTRAYNEQFF
CDR3 DNA: TGTGCCAGCAGCTTCGGGACTAGGGCCTACAATGAGCAGTTCTTC

V gene: TRBV5-1
D gene: -
J gene: TRBJ2-1
CDR3 protein: CASSRDSYNEQFF
CDR3 DNA: TGCGCCAGCAGCCGGGACTCCTACAATGAGCAGTTCTTC

V gene: TRBV5-1
D gene: -
J gene: TRBJ2-4
CDR3 protein: CASSLRQTNAIQYF
CDR3 DNA: TGCGCCAGCAGCCTGCGACAGACAAACGCCATTCAGTACTTC

V gene: TRBV5-5
D gene: -
J gene: TRBJ2-1
CDR3 protein: CASSLGQGNEQFF
CDR3 DNA: TGTGCCAGCAGCTTGGGTCAGGGGAATGAGCAGTTCTTC

V gene: TRBV27
D gene: -
J gene: TRBJ1-2
CDR3 protein: CASALMAGVSGYGYTF
CDR3 DNA: TGTGCCAGCGCTCTAATGGCGGGCGTCTCGGGCTATGGCTACACCTTC

V gene: TRBV27
D gene: -
J gene: TRBJ2-3
CDR3 protein: CASKPMSTDTQYF
CDR3 DNA: TGTGCCAGCAAACCTATGAGTACAGATACGCAGTATTTT

V gene: TRBV6-5
D gene: -
J gene: TRBJ1-1
CDR3 protein: CASRETGTTNTEAFF
CDR3 DNA: TGTGCCAGCAGGGAAACCGGGACAACGAACACTGAAGCTTTCTTT

V gene: TRBV7-8
D gene: -
J gene: TRBJ2-7
CDR3 protein: CASSSALEFETGSYEQYF
CDR3 DNA: TGTGCCAGCAGCTCAGCGTTGGAGTTTGAGACTGGTTCCTACGAGCAGTACTTC

V gene: TRBV7-6
D gene: -
J gene: TRBJ1-5
CDR3 protein: CASSLGGLQTQHF
CDR3 DNA: TGTGCCAGCAGCTTAGGCGGCCTGCAAACCCAGCATTTT

V gene: TRBV28
D gene: -
J gene: TRBJ1-5
CDR3 protein: CASSLLDRGQPQHF
CDR3 DNA: TGTGCCAGCAGTTTATTGGACCGAGGGCAGCCCCAGCATTTT

V gene: TRBV15
D gene: -
J gene: TRBJ1-5
CDR3 protein: CGRVARVPQHF
CDR3 DNA: TGTGGCCGGGTTGCGAGAGTGCCCCAGCATTTT

V gene: TRBV28
D gene: -
J gene: TRBJ2-1
CDR3 protein: CASGPTGIYNEQFF
CDR3 DNA: TGTGCCAGCGGACCTACAGGGATCTACAATGAGCAGTTCTTC

V gene: TRBV5-1
D gene: TRBD1
J gene: TRBJ2-4
CDR3 protein: CASSSGQTKNIQYF
CDR3 DNA: TGCGCCAGCAGCTCGGGACAGACGAAAAACATTCAGTACTTC

V gene: TRBV19
D gene: TRBD1
J gene: TRBJ2-7
CDR3 protein: CASSNRDRVSYEQYF
CDR3 DNA: TGTGCCAGTAGTAACCGGGACAGGGTTTCCTACGAGCAGTACTTC

V gene: TRBV19
D gene: TRBD2
J gene: TRBJ2-5
CDR3 protein: CASSRGLAGVQETQYF
CDR3 DNA: TGTGCCAGTAGTCGAGGACTAGCGGGGGTCCAAGAGACCCAGTACTTC

V gene: TRBV5-8
D gene: -
J gene: TRBJ1-6
CDR3 protein: CASSLEGVDSPLHF
CDR3 DNA: TGTGCCAGCAGCTTGGAAGGGGTAGATTCACCCCTCCACTTT

V gene: TRBV27
D gene: -
J gene: TRBJ1-3
CDR3 protein: CASGLSGNTIYF
CDR3 DNA: TGTGCGTCCGGTCTCTCTGGAAACACCATATATTTT

V gene: TRBV7-5
D gene: -
J gene: TRBJ1-1
CDR3 protein: CVRSLGTMRRTEAFF
CDR3 DNA: TGTGTCAGAAGCTTAGGAACAATGAGGCGCACTGAAGCTTTCTTT

V gene: TRBV28
D gene: TRBD1
J gene: TRBJ1-1
CDR3 protein: CASSLWGTVAEAFF
CDR3 DNA: TGTGCCAGCAGTTTATGGGGGACAGTTGCTGAAGCTTTCTTT

V gene: TRBV2
D gene: TRBD1
J gene: TRBJ2-7
CDR3 protein: CASRNRRQGLSYEQYF
CDR3 DNA: TGTGCCAGCAGAAATCGCAGACAGGGCCTTTCCTACGAGCAGTACTTC

V gene: TRBV7-2
D gene: -
J gene: TRBJ2-7
CDR3 protein: CASSFENYEQYF
CDR3 DNA: TGTGCCAGCAGCTTCGAGAACTACGAGCAGTACTTC

V gene: TRBV6-6
D gene: -
J gene: TRBJ2-7
CDR3 protein: CASGTGIHEQYF
CDR3 DNA: TGTGCCAGCGGTACAGGGATCCACGAGCAGTACTTC

V gene: TRBV5-4
D gene: TRBD1
J gene: TRBJ2-7
CDR3 protein: CASSPRDRGLHEQYF
CDR3 DNA: TGTGCCAGCAGCCCCCGGGACAGGGGGCTCCACGAGCAGTACTTC

V gene: TRBV9
D gene: -
J gene: TRBJ2-3
CDR3 protein: CASSVTLKTGALDTQYF
CDR3 DNA: TGTGCCAGCAGCGTCACCTTAAAGACGGGAGCATTAGATACGCAGTATTTT

V gene: TRBV6-5
D gene: TRBD1
J gene: TRBJ2-7
CDR3 protein: CASSLRDSFYEQYF
CDR3 DNA: TGTGCCAGCAGTCTCCGGGACAGCTTCTACGAGCAGTACTTC

V gene: TRBV2
D gene: -
J gene: TRBJ1-1
CDR3 protein: CASSGGNFLMNTEAFF
CDR3 DNA: TGTGCCAGCAGTGGAGGCAACTTCTTGATGAACACTGAAGCTTTCTTT

V gene: TRBV11-2
D gene: -
J gene: TRBJ1-5
CDR3 protein: CASSFFQGQPQHF
CDR3 DNA: TGTGCCAGCAGCTTCTTCCAGGGACAGCCCCAGCATTTT

V gene: TRBV29-1
D gene: TRBD1
J gene: TRBJ2-1
CDR3 protein: CSVARGQGVSDNEQFF
CDR3 DNA: TGCAGCGTTGCCCGTGGACAGGGGGTTTCGGACAATGAGCAGTTCTTC

V gene: TRBV4-1
D gene: TRBD1
J gene: TRBJ2-6
CDR3 protein: CASSQAPDRAFVGANVLTF
CDR3 DNA: TGCGCCAGCAGCCAAGCACCGGACAGGGCCTTCGTCGGGGCCAACGTCCTGACTTTC

V gene: TRBV28
D gene: -
J gene: TRBJ2-7
CDR3 protein: CASSLAGNYEQYF
CDR3 DNA: TGTGCCAGCAGTTTAGCGGGGAACTACGAGCAGTACTTC

V gene: TRBV27
D gene: -
J gene: TRBJ1-1
CDR3 protein: CASSPTLRQIRDTEAFF
CDR3 DNA: TGTGCCAGCAGTCCAACCCTAAGACAGATAAGGGACACTGAAGCTTTCTTT

V gene: TRBV5-5
D gene: TRBD1
J gene: TRBJ1-2
CDR3 protein: CASSLRGTGHGYTF
CDR3 DNA: TGTGCCAGCAGCTTGAGAGGGACAGGGCATGGCTACACCTTC

V gene: TRBV15
D gene: -
J gene: TRBJ1-1
CDR3 protein: CATSRPPHDMNTEAFF
CDR3 DNA: TGTGCCACCAGCAGACCCCCCCATGACATGAACACTGAAGCTTTCTTT

V gene: TRBV5-4
D gene: -
J gene: TRBJ2-2
CDR3 protein: CASSWTEVPGELFF
CDR3 DNA: TGTGCCAGCAGCTGGACGGAGGTCCCCGGGGAGCTGTTTTTT

V gene: TRBV4-1
D gene: -
J gene: TRBJ1-4
CDR3 protein: CASSLRTESNEKLFF
CDR3 DNA: TGCGCCAGCAGCCTACGGACAGAGTCGAATGAAAAACTGTTTTTT

V gene: TRBV9
D gene: TRBD2
J gene: TRBJ2-5
CDR3 protein: CASSPRLAEETQYF
CDR3 DNA: TGTGCCAGCAGCCCCCGACTAGCGGAAGAGACCCAGTACTTC

V gene: TRBV29-1
D gene: TRBD1
J gene: TRBJ1-2
CDR3 protein: CSAKTGGHYGYTF
CDR3 DNA: TGCAGCGCCAAGACAGGGGGCCACTATGGCTACACCTTC